This T cell receptor (beta chain) was found in a study of early stage breast cancer tumors. Across the whole study: About 70% of the 16 invasive tumors were ER+, PR+ and HER2-. Each sample averaged around 9.2-fold read coverage.

Overall study results and limits: In about 90% of the 16 patients, blood comparison separated tumor from normal breast. Bulk DNA sequencing of unsorted cells missed chain pairing and markers.

Only a few counts were recorded for this clone. Its specificity is not known. V lost 5 bases to trimming and J lost 8 bases; unmatched junction nucleotides: 9. The CDR3 totals 15 residues. Per the germline V gene, CDR1 is SGHTA and CDR2 is FQGTGA. The method was immunoSEQ multiplex PCR; TCRdb's version includes in-frame clones alone and lacks a portion of them. Of 69,000 or so clones listed, 65% to 85% are singletons. The J gene is TRBJ2-1, the V gene TRBV7-3, with TRBD2 matching over 10 bases. The sequencing input was blood. This receptor was obtained from a person aged 40 to 50 with breast cancer. The CDR3 sequence: CASSPLGAGGDEQFF. CDR3 sequence (DNA): TGTGCCAGCAGCCCTCTCGGAGCGGGAGGGGATGAGCAGTTCTTC.